This entry describes one TCR beta chain. Its antigen is not identified. CDR1 is MGHRA, CDR2 YSYEKL, per germline. The CDR3 covers 15 residues. The germline V and J ends were trimmed by 0 bases and 1 base, with 10 bases remaining between them. This sample is part of a study of OX40 agonist ivuxolimab in advanced cancers. General study findings and limits: By week 6 at 0.1 to 3.0 mg/kg, blood CD4+ and CD8+ T cells had expanded clonally. Relative to CD4+ cells, CD8+ T cells on average had more expanded clones.

TCRdb's table, derived via immunoSEQ multiplex PCR, lists solely in-frame clones and lacks some. The sample yields some 11,000 clones, 65% to 75% seen once. The source material was CD4+ or CD8+ T cells sorted from blood, sampled in a trial of the OX40 agonist ivuxolimab. The origin of this receptor is an adult with an advanced solid tumor such as melanoma, head and neck, liver or kidney cancer. The chain has TRBV4-1 and TRBJ2-7; D remains unclear. DNA for the CDR3: TGCGCCAGCAGCCAAGACCCGGACGGGTCCTACGAGCAGTACTTC. Residues: CASSQDPDGSYEQYF.